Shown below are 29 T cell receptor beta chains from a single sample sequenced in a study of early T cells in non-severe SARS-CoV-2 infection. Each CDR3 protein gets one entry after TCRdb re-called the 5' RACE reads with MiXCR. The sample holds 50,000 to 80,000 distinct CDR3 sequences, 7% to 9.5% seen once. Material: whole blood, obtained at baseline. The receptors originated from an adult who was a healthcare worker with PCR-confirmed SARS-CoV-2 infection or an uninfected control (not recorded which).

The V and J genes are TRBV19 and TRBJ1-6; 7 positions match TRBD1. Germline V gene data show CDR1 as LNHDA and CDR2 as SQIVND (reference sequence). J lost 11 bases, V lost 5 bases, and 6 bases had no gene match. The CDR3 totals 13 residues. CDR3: CASSHQGDTPLHF. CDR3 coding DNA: TGTGCCAGTAGTCACCAGGGGGATACACCCCTCCACTTT.

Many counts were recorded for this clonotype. The CDR3 protein is CASSLGGWISANYNEQFF. In nucleotides, the CDR3 is TGTGCCAGCAGCTTAGGGGGCTGGATTAGCGCGAACTACAATGAGCAGTTCTTC. The chain links TRBV7-9 to TRBJ2-1; either TRBD1 or TRBD2 may fit D (5 bases each). Trimming removed 1 base from V and 3 bases from J, with 19 bases in between. This CDR3 contains 18 residues. CDR1 is SEHNR and CDR2 is FQNEAQ in the germline V gene (reference sequence).

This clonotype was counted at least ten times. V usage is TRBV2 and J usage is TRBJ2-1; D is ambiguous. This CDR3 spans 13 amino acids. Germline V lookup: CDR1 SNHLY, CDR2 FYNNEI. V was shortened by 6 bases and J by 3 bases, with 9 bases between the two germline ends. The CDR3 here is CASSILDYNEQFF. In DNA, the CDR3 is TGTGCCAGCAGCATTCTAGACTACAATGAGCAGTTCTTC.

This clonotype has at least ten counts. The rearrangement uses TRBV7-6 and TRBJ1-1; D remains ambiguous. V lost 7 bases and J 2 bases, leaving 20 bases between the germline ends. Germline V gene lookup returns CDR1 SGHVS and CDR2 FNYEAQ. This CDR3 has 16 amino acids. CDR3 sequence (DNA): TGTGCCAGCAACCCCATTGGGAGGGCCGCTAACACTGAAGCTTTCTTT. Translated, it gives CASNPIGRAANTEAFF.

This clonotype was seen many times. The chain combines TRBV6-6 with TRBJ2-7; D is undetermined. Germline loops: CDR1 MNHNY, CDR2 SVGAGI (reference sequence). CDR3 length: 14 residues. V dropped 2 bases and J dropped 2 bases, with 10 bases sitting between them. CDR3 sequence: CASSYVPSAYEQYF. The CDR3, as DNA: TGTGCCAGCAGTTACGTCCCCAGTGCCTACGAGCAGTACTTC.

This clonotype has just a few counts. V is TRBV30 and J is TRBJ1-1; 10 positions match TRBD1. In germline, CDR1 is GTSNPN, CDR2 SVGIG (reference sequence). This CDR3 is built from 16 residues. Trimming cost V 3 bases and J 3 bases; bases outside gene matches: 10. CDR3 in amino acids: CAWRDRGTGKDTEAFF. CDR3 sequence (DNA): TGTGCCTGGAGGGACAGGGGGACGGGAAAGGACACTGAAGCTTTCTTT.

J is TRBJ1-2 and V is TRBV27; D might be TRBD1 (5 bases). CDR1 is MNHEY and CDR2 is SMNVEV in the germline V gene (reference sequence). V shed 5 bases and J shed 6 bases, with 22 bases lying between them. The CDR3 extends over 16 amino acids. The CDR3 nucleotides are TGTGCCAGCAGTCCCCTCCTTGGAGGGGCCCTCAATGGCTACACCTTC. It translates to CASSPLLGGALNGYTF.

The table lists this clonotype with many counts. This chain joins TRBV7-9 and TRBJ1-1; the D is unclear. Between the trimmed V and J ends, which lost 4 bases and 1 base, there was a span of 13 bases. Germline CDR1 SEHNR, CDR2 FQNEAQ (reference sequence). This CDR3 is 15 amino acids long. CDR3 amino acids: CASSSIRTTNTEAFF. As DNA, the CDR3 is TGTGCCAGCAGCTCCATCCGAACCACGAACACTGAAGCTTTCTTT.

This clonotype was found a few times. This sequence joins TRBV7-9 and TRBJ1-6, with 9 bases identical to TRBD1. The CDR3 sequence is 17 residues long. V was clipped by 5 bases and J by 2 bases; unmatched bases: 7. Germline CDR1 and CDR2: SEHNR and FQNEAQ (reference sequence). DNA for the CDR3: TGTGCCAGCAGCGCGGGACAGGGAGAGACCTATAATTCACCCCTCCACTTT. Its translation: CASSAGQGETYNSPLHF.

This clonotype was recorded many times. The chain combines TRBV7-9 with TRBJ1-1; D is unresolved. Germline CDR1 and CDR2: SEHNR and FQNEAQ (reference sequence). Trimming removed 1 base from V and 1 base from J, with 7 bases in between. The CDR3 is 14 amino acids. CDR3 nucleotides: TGTGCCAGCAGCTTAGTAGCAGCGAACACTGAAGCTTTCTTT. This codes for CASSLVAANTEAFF.

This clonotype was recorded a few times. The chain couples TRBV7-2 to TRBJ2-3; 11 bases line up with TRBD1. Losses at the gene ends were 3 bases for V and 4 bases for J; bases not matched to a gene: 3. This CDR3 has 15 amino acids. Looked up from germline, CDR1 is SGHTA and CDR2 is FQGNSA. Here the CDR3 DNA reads TGTGCCAGCAGCTTTGTGGGACAGGGGGCAGATACGCAGTATTTT. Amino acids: CASSFVGQGADTQYF.

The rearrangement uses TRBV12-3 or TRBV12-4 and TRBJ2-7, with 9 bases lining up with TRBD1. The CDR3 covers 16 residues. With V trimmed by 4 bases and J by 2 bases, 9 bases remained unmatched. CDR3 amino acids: CASSSQRGQGPYEQYF. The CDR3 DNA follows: TGTGCCAGCAGTTCCCAACGGGGACAGGGACCCTACGAGCAGTACTTC.

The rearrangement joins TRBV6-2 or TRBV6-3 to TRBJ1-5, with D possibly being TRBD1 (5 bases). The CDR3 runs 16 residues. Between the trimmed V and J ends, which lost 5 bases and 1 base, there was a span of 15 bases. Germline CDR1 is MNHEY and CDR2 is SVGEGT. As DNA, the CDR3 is TGTGCCAGCAGTCTACCCGGGACCAGGAGCAATCAGCCCCAGCATTTT. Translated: CASSLPGTRSNQPQHF.

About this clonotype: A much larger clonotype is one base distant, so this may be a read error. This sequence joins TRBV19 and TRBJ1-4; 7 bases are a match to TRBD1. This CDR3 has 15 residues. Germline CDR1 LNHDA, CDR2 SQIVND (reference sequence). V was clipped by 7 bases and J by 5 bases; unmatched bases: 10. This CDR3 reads CASNTPGQRNEKLFF. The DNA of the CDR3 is TGTGCCAGTAATACGCCGGGACAGCGAAATGAAAAACTGTTTTTT.

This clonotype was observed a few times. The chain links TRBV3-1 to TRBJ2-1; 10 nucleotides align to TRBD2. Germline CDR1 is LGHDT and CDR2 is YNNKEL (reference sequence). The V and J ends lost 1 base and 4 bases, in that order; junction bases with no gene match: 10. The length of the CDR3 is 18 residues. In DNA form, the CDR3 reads TGTGCCAGCAGCCAAGCCAGGGTGGCTAGCGGGGGTTACAATGAGCAGTTCTTC. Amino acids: CASSQARVASGGYNEQFF.

The CDR3, as DNA: TGTGCCAGCTCACCACCGGTGGGCACTGAAGCTTTCTTT. Amino acids: CASSPPVGTEAFF. The gene calls are TRBV18 and TRBJ1-1, with D unresolved. This CDR3 spans 13 amino acids. Germline lookup yields CDR1 KGHSH and CDR2 LQKENI. The V end lost 0 bases, the J end lost 4 bases, and 6 bases lay between the germline ends.

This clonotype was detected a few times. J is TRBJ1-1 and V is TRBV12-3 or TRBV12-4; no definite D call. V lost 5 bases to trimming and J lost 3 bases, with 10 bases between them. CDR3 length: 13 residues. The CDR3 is CASSLNPYTEAFF. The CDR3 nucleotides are TGTGCCAGCAGTCTTAACCCGTACACTGAAGCTTTCTTT.

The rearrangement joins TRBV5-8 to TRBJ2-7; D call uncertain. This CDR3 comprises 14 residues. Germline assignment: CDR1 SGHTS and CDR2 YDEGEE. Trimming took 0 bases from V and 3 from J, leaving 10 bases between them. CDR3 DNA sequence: TGTGCCAGCAGCTTGGAGGATGGGCTCTACGAGCAGTACTTC. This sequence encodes CASSLEDGLYEQYF.

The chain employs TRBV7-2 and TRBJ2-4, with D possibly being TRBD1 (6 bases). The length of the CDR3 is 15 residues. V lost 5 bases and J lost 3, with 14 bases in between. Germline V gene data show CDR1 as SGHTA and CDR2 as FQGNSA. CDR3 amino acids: CASSRTGLVKNIQYF. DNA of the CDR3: TGTGCCAGCAGCCGTACAGGGTTAGTCAAAAACATTCAGTACTTC.

The CDR3 here is CAWNALVNTGELFF. CDR3 sequence (DNA): TGTGCCTGGAACGCTCTAGTTAACACCGGGGAGCTGTTTTTT. The chain carries TRBV30 and TRBJ2-2; D is undetermined. The germline V gene encodes CDR1 GTSNPN and CDR2 SVGIG (reference sequence). CDR3 length: 14 amino acids. Trimming took off 4 bases at V and 2 bases at J, with 11 bases between the two ends.

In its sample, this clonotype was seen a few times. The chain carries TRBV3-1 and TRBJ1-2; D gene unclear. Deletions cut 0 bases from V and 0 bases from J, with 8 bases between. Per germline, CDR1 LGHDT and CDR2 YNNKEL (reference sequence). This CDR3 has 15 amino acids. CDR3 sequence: CASSQDPSSNYGYTF. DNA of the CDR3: TGTGCCAGCAGCCAAGATCCCAGTTCTAACTATGGCTACACCTTC.

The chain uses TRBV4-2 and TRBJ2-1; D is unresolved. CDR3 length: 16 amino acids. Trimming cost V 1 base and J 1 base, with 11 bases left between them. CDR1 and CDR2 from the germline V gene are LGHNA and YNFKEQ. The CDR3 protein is CASSQGGDSSYNEQFF. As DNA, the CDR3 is TGTGCCAGCAGCCAAGGTGGCGACTCGTCCTACAATGAGCAGTTCTTC.

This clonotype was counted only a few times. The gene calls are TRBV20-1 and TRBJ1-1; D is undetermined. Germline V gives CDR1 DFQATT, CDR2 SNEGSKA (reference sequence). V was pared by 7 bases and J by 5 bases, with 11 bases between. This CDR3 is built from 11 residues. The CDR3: CSGQMGTEAFF. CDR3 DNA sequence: TGCAGTGGCCAGATGGGGACTGAAGCTTTCTTT.

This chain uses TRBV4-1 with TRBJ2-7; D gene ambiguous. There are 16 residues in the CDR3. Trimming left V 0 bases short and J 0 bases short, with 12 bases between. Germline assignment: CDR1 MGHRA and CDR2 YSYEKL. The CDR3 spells CASSQEYSVSSYEQYF. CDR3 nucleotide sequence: TGCGCCAGCAGCCAAGAATACAGCGTGAGCTCCTACGAGCAGTACTTC.

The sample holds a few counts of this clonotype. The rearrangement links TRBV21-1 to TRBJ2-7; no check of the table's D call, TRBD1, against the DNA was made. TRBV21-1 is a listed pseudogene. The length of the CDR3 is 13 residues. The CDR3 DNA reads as TGTGCCAGCAACAGCGTCGGGACGTACGAGCAGTACTTC. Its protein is CASNSVGTYEQYF.

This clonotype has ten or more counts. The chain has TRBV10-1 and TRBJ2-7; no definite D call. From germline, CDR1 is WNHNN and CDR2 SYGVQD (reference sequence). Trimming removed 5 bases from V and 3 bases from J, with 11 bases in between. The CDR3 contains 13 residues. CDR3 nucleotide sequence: TGCGCCAGCAGTCCCCGGAGAAACTACGAGCAGTACTTC. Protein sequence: CASSPRRNYEQYF.

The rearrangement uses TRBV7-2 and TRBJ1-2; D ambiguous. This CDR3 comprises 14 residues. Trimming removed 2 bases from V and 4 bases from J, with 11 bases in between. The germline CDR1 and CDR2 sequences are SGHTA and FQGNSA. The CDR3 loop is CASSLRGEGYGYTF. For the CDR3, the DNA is TGTGCCAGCAGCTTACGCGGGGAAGGCTATGGCTACACCTTC.

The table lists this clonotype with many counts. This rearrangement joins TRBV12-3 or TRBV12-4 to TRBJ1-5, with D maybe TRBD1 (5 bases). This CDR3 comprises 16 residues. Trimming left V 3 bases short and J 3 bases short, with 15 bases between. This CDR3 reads CASSFGSGILNQPQHF. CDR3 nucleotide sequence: TGTGCCAGCAGTTTCGGGTCAGGGATCCTCAATCAGCCCCAGCATTTT.

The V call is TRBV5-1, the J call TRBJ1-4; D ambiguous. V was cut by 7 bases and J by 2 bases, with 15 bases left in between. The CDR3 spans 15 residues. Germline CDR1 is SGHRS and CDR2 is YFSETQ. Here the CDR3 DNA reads TGCGCCAGCGGCAACGGCCTGGAGACTAATGAAAAACTGTTTTTT. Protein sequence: CASGNGLETNEKLFF. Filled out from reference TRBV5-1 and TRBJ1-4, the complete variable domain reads KAGVTQTPRYLIKTRGQQVTLSCSPISGHRSVSWYQQTPGQGLQFLFEYFSETQRNKGNFPGRFSGRQFSNSRSEMNVSTLELGDSALYLCASGNGLETNEKLFFGSGTQLSVL.